Listed below are T cell receptor beta chains from one sample, sequenced in a study of T cells in Graves' hyperthyroidism and ophthalmopathy. TCRdb redid the calling of the multiplex PCR reads with MiXCR, one entry per CDR3 protein. Of 600,000 or so distinct CDR3 sequences in the sample, 35% to 55% were seen once. The sequenced sample consisted of peripheral blood or thyroid tissue (not recorded which). These receptor sequences come from a woman between 18 and 30 years old with Graves' hyperthyroidism. Both conserved end residues are part of each CDR3. The D gene is left open where the match is weak. Size tells how often a clone was seen (once, few, many) or the class of an expanded clone, and some rows leave it out.

J gene	clone size	D gene	V gene	CDR3 protein	CDR3 DNA
TRBJ2-1	NA	TRBD2	TRBV29-1	CSVGRGGSTYNEQFF	TGCAGCGTTGGGCGAGGCGGGAGTACCTACAATGAGCAGTTCTTC
TRBJ1-1	NA	TRBD1	TRBV5-1	CASSPGGQWHTEAFF	TGCGCCAGCAGCCCGGGGGGACAGTGGCACACTGAAGCTTTCTTT
TRBJ2-5	many	NA	TRBV24-1	CATRASHRETQYF	TGTGCCACCAGGGCGTCCCATCGGGAGACCCAGTACTTC
TRBJ1-6	NA	NA	TRBV5-1	CASSLERDILPNSPLHF	TGCGCCAGCAGCTTGGAACGGGACATACTTCCAAATTCACCCCTCCACTTT
TRBJ2-7	NA	NA	TRBV7-9	CASSSRESGDEQYF	TGTGCCAGCAGTTCCCGGGAGTCCGGGGACGAGCAGTACTTC
TRBJ1-3	NA	NA	TRBV6-1	CASSNVGGEGNTIYF	TGTGCCAGCAGCAACGTGGGGGGTGAAGGAAACACCATATATTTT
TRBJ2-7	many	NA	TRBV2	CASRREPTYEQYF	TGTGCCAGCCGACGGGAGCCCACCTACGAGCAGTACTTC
TRBJ1-2	many	TRBD1	TRBV29-1	CSVDGGTDGYTF	TGCAGCGTTGATGGAGGGACAGATGGCTACACCTTC
TRBJ2-7	NA	NA	TRBV6-1	CASADLGAEQYF	TGTGCCAGCGCCGACCTAGGGGCCGAGCAGTACTTC
TRBJ1-5	NA	NA	TRBV2	CASRVQQPQHF	TGTGCCAGCAGGGTCCAACAGCCCCAGCATTTT
TRBJ2-2	few	TRBD1	TRBV29-1	CSAGTGNTGELFF	TGCAGCGCTGGGACAGGGAACACCGGGGAGCTGTTTTTT
TRBJ1-5	NA	NA	TRBV2	CASSESRGLHLQHF	TGTGCCAGCAGTGAATCGAGGGGTTTACACCTCCAGCATTTT
TRBJ1-3	NA	NA	TRBV7-2	CASSILGHVGNTIYF	TGTGCCAGCAGCATCCTAGGACATGTTGGAAACACCATATATTTT
TRBJ2-7	few	NA	TRBV9	CASSVGAREAYEQYF	TGTGCCAGCAGCGTAGGGGCCAGGGAAGCCTACGAGCAGTACTTC
TRBJ1-3	many	NA	TRBV20-1	CSARDPHSGNTIYF	TGCAGTGCTCGAGACCCACACTCTGGAAACACCATATATTTT
TRBJ1-6	few	NA	TRBV2	CASSPDHPGNSPLHF	TGTGCCAGCAGTCCTGACCATCCGGGGAATTCACCCCTCCACTTT
TRBJ2-7	few	NA	TRBV20-1	CSAIGYEQYF	TGCAGTGCCATAGGGTACGAGCAGTACTTC
TRBJ1-5	few	NA	TRBV2	CASSEEGLGQPQHF	TGTGCCAGCAGTGAAGAGGGGCTTGGACAGCCCCAGCATTTT
TRBJ2-7	few	NA	TRBV5-8	CASSVDERDEQYF	TGTGCCAGCAGCGTGGACGAGAGGGACGAGCAGTACTTC
TRBJ1-6	NA	NA	TRBV7-2	CASKGGEDNSPLHF	TGTGCCAGCAAAGGAGGGGAGGATAATTCACCCCTCCACTTT
TRBJ1-6	NA	TRBD1	TRBV2	CASIRTGPSSSPLHF	TGTGCCAGCATCCGGACAGGGCCGTCGAGTTCACCCCTCCACTTT
TRBJ2-7	many	NA	TRBV7-9	CASSLAGSHEQYF	TGTGCCAGCAGCTTGGCAGGGAGCCACGAGCAGTACTTC
TRBJ1-6	few	NA	TRBV19	CASSIGQSNSPLHF	TGTGCCAGTAGTATTGGACAGAGTAATTCACCCCTCCACTTT
TRBJ1-6	NA	NA	TRBV7-6	CASSLSPLHF	TGTGCCAGCAGCTTATCTCCCCTCCACTTT
TRBJ2-2	NA	NA	TRBV10-2	CASSLQGSNTGELFF	TGCGCCAGCAGCTTACAGGGATCGAACACCGGGGAGCTGTTTTTT
TRBJ1-5	NA	NA	TRBV12-3/TRBV12-4	CASRLLQRGENQPQHF	TGTGCCAGCAGACTCCTACAGAGGGGGGAGAATCAGCCCCAGCATTTT
TRBJ1-3	NA	NA	TRBV2	CASSDPASGNTIYF	TGTGCCAGCAGTGACCCCGCCTCTGGAAACACCATATATTTT
TRBJ1-1	once	TRBD1	TRBV19	CASTQGAAEAFF	TGTGCCTCTACACAGGGGGCAGCTGAAGCTTTCTTT
TRBJ1-4	NA	NA	TRBV5-6	CASSLTGDLTNEKLFF	TGTGCCAGCAGCTTGACCGGGGATTTAACTAATGAAAAACTGTTTTTT
TRBJ2-4	NA	TRBD1	TRBV7-9	CASSGQGAYIQYF	TGTGCCAGCAGCGGACAGGGGGCGTACATTCAGTACTTC
TRBJ1-2	NA	NA	TRBV14	CASSQDSGGLFYGYTF	TGTGCCAGCAGCCAAGATTCGGGCGGTTTATTCTATGGCTACACCTTC
TRBJ1-6	NA	NA	TRBV10-3	CAIRVAAGEALHF	TGTGCCATCAGAGTTGCGGCAGGCGAGGCCCTCCACTTT
TRBJ2-2	few	TRBD2	TRBV7-2	CASSLGREGGELFF	TGTGCCAGCAGCTTGGGCAGGGAGGGCGGGGAGCTGTTTTTT
TRBJ1-1	NA	NA	TRBV5-1	CASSFGGRATEAFF	TGCGCCAGCAGCTTCGGGGGAAGGGCCACTGAAGCTTTCTTT
TRBJ2-7	NA	TRBD1	TRBV29-1	CSAILRDRSYEQYF	TGCAGCGCCATACTTCGGGACAGATCCTACGAGCAGTACTTC
TRBJ2-7	NA	TRBD2	TRBV20-1	CSARTTGLAGVEQYF	TGCAGTGCTAGAACTACGGGACTAGCGGGAGTCGAGCAGTACTTC
TRBJ1-2	few	NA	TRBV10-3	CASTLLMGLDYGYTF	TGTGCCAGCACCCTCCTGATGGGGCTCGATTATGGCTACACCTTC
TRBJ2-7	few	NA	TRBV5-1	CASRPYSGVNEQYF	TGCGCCAGCAGGCCTTATAGCGGAGTCAACGAGCAGTACTTC
TRBJ2-7	once	NA	TRBV24-1	CATSGARAYEQYF	TGTGCCACCAGTGGTGCCAGGGCCTACGAGCAGTACTTC
TRBJ2-7	NA	NA	TRBV20-1	CSARGIGTSYEQYF	TGCAGTGCTAGAGGGATTGGGACAAGCTACGAGCAGTACTTC
TRBJ1-2	NA	TRBD1	TRBV5-5	CASSLWQGADYGYTF	TGTGCCAGCAGCTTGTGGCAGGGGGCGGACTATGGCTACACCTTC
TRBJ1-5	few	NA	TRBV12-3/TRBV12-4	CASSSLRDNQPQHF	TGTGCCAGCAGTTCCCTGCGGGATAATCAGCCCCAGCATTTT
TRBJ2-5	NA	NA	TRBV10-3	CAISVTLGIQETQYF	TGTGCCATCAGTGTAACCCTGGGTATCCAAGAGACCCAGTACTTC
TRBJ2-6	few	TRBD1	TRBV5-1	CASSSRAGGSGANVLTF	TGCGCCAGCAGCTCCAGGGCAGGGGGCTCTGGGGCCAACGTCCTGACTTTC
TRBJ2-1	NA	TRBD2	TRBV9	CASSDSIAGELKEQFF	TGTGCCAGCAGCGATTCGATAGCGGGGGAGCTGAAGGAGCAGTTCTTC
TRBJ1-3	NA	NA	TRBV20-1	CSATRGTGNTIYF	TGCAGTGCTACCAGGGGTACAGGAAACACCATATATTTT
TRBJ1-1	many	TRBD1	TRBV25-1	CASSVVSGQGASRTEAFF	TGTGCCAGCAGTGTAGTATCGGGACAGGGGGCGAGTAGGACTGAAGCTTTCTTT
TRBJ2-7	few	NA	TRBV7-2	CASSQQASSYEQYF	TGTGCCAGCAGTCAACAAGCCTCGTCCTACGAGCAGTACTTC
TRBJ2-5	NA	TRBD1	TRBV7-8	CASSLNVGTGETQYF	TGTGCCAGCAGCTTAAATGTCGGGACAGGGGAGACCCAGTACTTC
TRBJ2-3	few	NA	TRBV24-1	CATDGRTGDTQYF	TGTGCCACCGACGGGAGGACAGGGGATACGCAGTATTTT
TRBJ1-1	few	NA	TRBV9	CASSGLPTSLSPEAFF	TGTGCCAGCAGCGGGCTACCGACCTCACTCTCCCCTGAAGCTTTCTTT
TRBJ1-5	few	NA	TRBV7-8	CASSLSRSPQPQHF	TGTGCCAGCAGCTTATCAAGGTCCCCCCAGCCCCAGCATTTT
TRBJ1-2	NA	NA	TRBV7-3	CAGSLQLGYTF	TGTGCCGGCAGCTTACAGTTAGGCTACACCTTC
TRBJ1-1	NA	NA	TRBV7-6	CGSSFPPRGTEAFF	TGTGGCAGCAGCTTCCCCCCTCGGGGGACTGAAGCTTTCTTT
TRBJ1-4	NA	NA	TRBV7-9	CASSPGGIDEKLFF	TGCGCCAGCAGCCCAGGAGGGATAGATGAAAAACTGTTTTTT
TRBJ2-7	once	TRBD2	TRBV15	CATSSGLGGYEQYF	TGTGCCACCAGCAGCGGACTAGGCGGCTACGAGCAGTACTTC
TRBJ1-6	NA	NA	TRBV2	CASSETEVSPLHF	TGTGCCAGCAGTGAAACGGAAGTCTCACCCCTCCACTTT
TRBJ2-7	few	NA	TRBV7-6	CASSLIFEGEAEQYF	TGTGCCAGCAGCTTAATTTTCGAGGGAGAGGCCGAGCAGTACTTC